This T cell receptor beta chain was profiled in a study of Ad26.COV2.S vaccination and SARS-CoV-2 variants (dated by TCRdb to the early 2020s). With respect to the entire study: TCRbeta repertoire sequencing served as the tool for gauging how specific and how broad the SARS-CoV-2-reactive T cell receptors were following Ad26.COV2.S vaccination. A total of around 32 samples were included in the TCR-sequenced set, comprising about 20 Ad26.COV2.S vaccine recipients, 5 placebo recipients and 8 SARS-CoV-2 convalescent individuals. The paper as a whole reports these results and caveats: Compared with placebo recipients, Ad26.COV2.S recipients showed higher spike-specific TCR breadth (P = 0.0014). After vaccination, spike-specific CD8+ and CD4+ T cell responses were reported to show substantial breadth. Non-spike TCR breadth was comparable between vaccine and placebo recipients, consistent with the vaccine containing only spike. According to the authors, total T cell responses may have been underestimated by the TCR breadth and depth analyses.

From its cysteine to its phenylalanine, the CDR3 spans 16 amino acids. The kept DNA is CDR3 alone, 48 bases in frame from the first base. V gives up 1 base and J gives up 3 bases, and the segment between their germline ends measures 13 bases. For CDR1 and CDR2, the germline V gene lists SGHAT and FQNNGV. TCRbeta CDR3 regions were sequenced with the immunoSEQ Assay. After extraction, genomic DNA underwent amplification by bias-controlled multiplex PCR, followed by high-throughput sequencing. The authors processed their data as follows. Collapsing and filtering of sequences were performed to quantify the absolute abundance of each unique TCRbeta CDR3 region. T cell fraction was estimated by normalizing TCRbeta template counts to usable DNA, with usable DNA measured through amplification of reference genes found in all nucleated cells. Repertoire TCRs were annotated as SARS-CoV-2-specific when V gene, CDR3 amino acid sequence and J gene were exactly matched to a known reactive TCR set. The reference SARS-CoV-2 TCR set was derived from MIRA and filtered for enrichment in COVID-19-positive ImmuneCODE repertoires, a step that removed public or cross-reactive TCRs. Using the MIRA antigens, annotated TCRs were further analysed by specific ORF or by position within an ORF. Breadth was defined as the number of annotated unique rearrangements divided by the total number of unique productive rearrangements, and depth was defined as the summed frequency of the annotated unique rearrangements. Two-sided Wilcoxon rank-sum tests were applied when comparing TCR breadth between groups. The table was pulled from immuneACCESS by TCRdb, which kept in-frame rearrangements only. Such tables lose some clones; where checked, under half of the loss comes from unresolved V genes, and the rest has no known cause. V, J and clone size are taken as reported in that table, and D and trimming were inferred from the DNA itself. Recorded for this sample are 300,000 to 450,000 clones; approximately 90% of them occurred a single time. Jointly, the top ten make up around 4% of the sample.

The time point label of this sample denotes: individuals recovered from natural SARS-CoV-2 infection. As to this clone: No antigen is known for it. No qualities accompany the bases; no much larger clone lies one base away.

Sequences were derived from peripheral blood, sampled after recovery from COVID-19. This sequence uses TRBV11-2 and TRBJ1-3; TRBD1 is possibly the D segment (6 matching bases). This receptor was identified in a human donor who had recovered from COVID-19. The nucleotide sequence reads TGTGCCAGCAGCTTAGTGGTTGGACAGCTTGGAAACACCATATATTTT. This is translated as CASSLVVGQLGNTIYF.